This T cell receptor (beta chain) was identified in a study of blood T cells in healthy people across ages. General study points: Long-lived donors carried more naive CD4+ cells and greater diversity than aged donors.

It was with a sample-barcoded 5' primer and a J-beta primer mix that a second PCR of about 7 to 12 cycles was run. The study obtained at least 2.5 million CDR3-containing paired-end reads from every sample. MiXCR, applied by TCRdb to the 5' RACE reads, yields one record per CDR3 protein. The sample lists almost 1 million distinct CDR3 sequences, roughly 51% seen once, with about a fifth in the top ten. CDR3 size: 16 residues. V lost 1 base and J lost 9; bases outside the gene matches: 11. Germline values: CDR1 SGHVS, CDR2 FQNEAQ. As concerns this clonotype: The antigen remains undetermined.

The V call is TRBV7-8, the J call TRBJ2-1; 8 nucleotides line up with TRBD2. Sample: blood. The TCR sequence derives from a woman aged 60-75 years in good health. The DNA of the CDR3 is TGTGCCAGCAGCTTAGGGGTAGCGGGACGAGCAAGTGAGCAGTTCTTC. As protein: CASSLGVAGRASEQFF.